This T cell receptor (beta chain) was retrieved from a study of shared clonotypes between healthy human individuals. Only in-frame clones appear in the TCRdb table, and some are missing; sequencing was by immunoSEQ multiplex PCR. The repertoire has under 2,000,000 clones, roughly 95% of them found once; the top ten carry roughly 1.2%. Naive CD8 cells were CD45RO-negative, positively selected for CCR7, excluding terminally differentiated effector memory CD45RA+ cells. Germline CDR1 SGHAT, CDR2 FQNNGV. The CDR3 has 14 amino acids. V was clipped by 4 bases and J by 1 base, with 11 bases between them. The sample consisted of naive CD8+ T cells sorted from blood. The sequence derives from a man between 18 and 29 years old in good health. The rearrangement links TRBV11-2 to TRBJ2-7, with D unresolved. CDR3 coding DNA: TGTGCCAGCAGCTCAGCAGTACAATCCTACGAGCAGTACTTC. It yields the protein CASSSAVQSYEQYF.